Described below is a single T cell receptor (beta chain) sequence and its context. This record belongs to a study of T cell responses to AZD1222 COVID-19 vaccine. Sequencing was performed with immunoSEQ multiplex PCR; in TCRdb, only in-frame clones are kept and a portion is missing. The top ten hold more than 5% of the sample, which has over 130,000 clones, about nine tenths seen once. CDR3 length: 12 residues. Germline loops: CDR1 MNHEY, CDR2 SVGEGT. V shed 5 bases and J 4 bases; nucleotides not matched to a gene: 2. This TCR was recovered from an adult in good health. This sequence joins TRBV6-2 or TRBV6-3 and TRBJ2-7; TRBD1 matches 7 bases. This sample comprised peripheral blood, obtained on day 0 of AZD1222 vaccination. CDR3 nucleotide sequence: TGTGCCAGCAGTCAACAGGGGTACGAGCAGTACTTC. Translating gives CASSQQGYEQYF.